This TCR beta chain was sequenced in a study of shared clonotypes between healthy human individuals. The protocol was immunoSEQ multiplex PCR, while the TCRdb copy is restricted to in-frame clones and leaves out a portion. The data contain about 490,000 clones, around 80% of them seen just once; the ten biggest clones take up 12%. The CDR3 extends over 16 amino acids. Germline values: CDR1 SGHDN, CDR2 FVKESK. Trimming cost V 0 bases and J 5 bases, with 16 bases left between them. In this sample, this clone turned up once. Input material: PBMCs. This rearrangement joins TRBV14 to TRBJ2-5; no reliable D call. The TCR was taken from a woman aged 40 to 50 in good health. Some clones in this sample may be carry-over from other donors' samples. The CDR3, as DNA: TGTGCCAGCAGCCAAGATCGGTATATTAGATGGGAGACCCAGTACTTC. This translates into CASSQDRYIRWETQYF.